These 10 T cell receptor beta chains share one sample of origin, sequenced in a study of blood T cell repertoires in COVID-19. Libraries were prepared by immunoSEQ multiplex PCR; TCRdb keeps only in-frame clonotypes and omits some of them. The repertoire consists of some 49,000 clones, with less than 90% occurring once and the leading ten covering roughly an eighth. The sample consisted of peripheral blood. Receptors originate from a human donor in a cohort sampled during active COVID-19.

This CDR3 is CASSHAQGATEAFF. For the CDR3, the DNA is TGTGCCAGCAGTCACGCACAGGGGGCCACTGAAGCTTTCTTT. The J gene is TRBJ1-1, the V gene TRBV6-6, with 9 bases matching TRBD1. The CDR3 runs to 14 residues. Germline assignment: CDR1 MNHNY and CDR2 SVGAGI (reference sequence). After removal of 5 bases from V and 4 bases from J, the junction contained 5 bases not matched to a gene.

The chain combines TRBV27 with TRBJ1-4; TRBD1 matches at 7 bases. The CDR3 length is 21 residues. V trimming: 6 bases; J trimming: 1 base; junction bases outside the gene matches: 23. Looked up from germline, CDR1 is MNHEY and CDR2 is SMNVEV (reference sequence). The CDR3 region is CASSPERVLNRRQGTNEKLFF. In DNA, the CDR3 is TGTGCCAGCAGCCCGGAACGGGTTCTAAACCGCCGACAGGGAACTAATGAAAAACTGTTTTTT.

The chain links TRBV28 to TRBJ2-2, with D uncertain. The germline V gene encodes CDR1 MDHEN and CDR2 SYDVKM. The CDR3 spans 13 residues. V lost 5 bases and J lost 3, with 7 bases in between. The CDR3 loop reads CASSPPDTGELFF. Here the CDR3 DNA reads TGTGCCAGCAGTCCCCCCGACACCGGGGAGCTGTTTTTT.

This clone was seen a handful of times. This chain connects TRBV5-1 to TRBJ1-2; D ambiguous. This CDR3 is built from 13 residues. CDR1 and CDR2 from the germline V gene are SGHRS and YFSETQ. The CDR3 region is CASTPGENYGYTF. CDR3 sequence (DNA): TGCGCGTCGACCCCCGGGGAGAACTATGGCTACACCTTC.

The chain joins TRBV7-2 to TRBJ1-5; unclear D gene. Germline V gene data show CDR1 as SGHTA and CDR2 as FQGNSA. The CDR3 is made up of 14 amino acids. V was cut by 5 bases and J by 3 bases, with 11 bases left in between. CDR3 coding DNA: TGTGCCAGCAGCAAGAGCCCTAACAATCAGCCCCAGCATTTT. Encoded protein: CASSKSPNNQPQHF.

This sequence joins TRBV7-2 and TRBJ1-5; tentatively, D is TRBD1 (6 bases). With 2 bases removed from V and 7 bases from J, the gap between germline ends came to 12 bases. Germline V gene data show CDR1 as SGHTA and CDR2 as FQGNSA. The CDR3 extends over 14 amino acids. CDR3 sequence (DNA): TGTGCCAGCAGCTTAACAGGGTACGGCCAGCCCCAGCATTTT. The encoded protein is CASSLTGYGQPQHF.

CDR3 DNA: TGTGCCAGCAGCCAAGGGGGGGTCAGGGTCCACGAGCAGTACTTC. Amino acid sequence: CASSQGGVRVHEQYF. The chain employs TRBV3-1 (or the pseudogene TRBV3-2) and TRBJ2-7; the D gene is possibly TRBD2 (6 bases). Germline V gene sequence: CDR1 LGHDT, CDR2 YNNKEL (reference sequence). The V end was cut by 1 base, the J end by 5 bases, with 15 bases between. The CDR3 is 15 amino acids.

The CDR3 here is CASRQGGSYEQYF. For the CDR3, the DNA is TGTGCCAGCAGACAGGGGGGCTCCTACGAGCAGTACTTC. The gene calls are TRBV28 and TRBJ2-7, with 8 bases fitting TRBD1. J gave up 0 bases and V 6 bases, and 1 base lay outside the gene matches. Germline lookup yields CDR1 MDHEN and CDR2 SYDVKM. The CDR3 is 13 amino acids.

The chain joins TRBV5-1 to TRBJ1-2; D perhaps matches TRBD1 (5 bases). Trimming shortened V by 1 base and J by 7 bases, and 17 bases separated the two germline ends. Germline CDR1 is SGHRS and CDR2 is YFSETQ. The CDR3 contains 15 residues. CDR3 in amino acids: CASSLSDLRAAGYTF. DNA of the CDR3: TGCGCCAGCAGCTTGAGTGACCTCAGGGCCGCTGGCTACACCTTC.

The rearrangement uses TRBV4-1 and TRBJ1-2; 8 nucleotides align to TRBD1. The CDR3 is 14 amino acids. Trimming removed 2 bases from V and 5 bases from J; junction bases left unmatched: 4. Germline assignment: CDR1 MGHRA and CDR2 YSYEKL. This chain's CDR3 is CASSQQQGEYGYTF. Written as DNA, the CDR3 is TGCGCCAGCAGCCAACAACAGGGGGAATATGGCTACACCTTC.